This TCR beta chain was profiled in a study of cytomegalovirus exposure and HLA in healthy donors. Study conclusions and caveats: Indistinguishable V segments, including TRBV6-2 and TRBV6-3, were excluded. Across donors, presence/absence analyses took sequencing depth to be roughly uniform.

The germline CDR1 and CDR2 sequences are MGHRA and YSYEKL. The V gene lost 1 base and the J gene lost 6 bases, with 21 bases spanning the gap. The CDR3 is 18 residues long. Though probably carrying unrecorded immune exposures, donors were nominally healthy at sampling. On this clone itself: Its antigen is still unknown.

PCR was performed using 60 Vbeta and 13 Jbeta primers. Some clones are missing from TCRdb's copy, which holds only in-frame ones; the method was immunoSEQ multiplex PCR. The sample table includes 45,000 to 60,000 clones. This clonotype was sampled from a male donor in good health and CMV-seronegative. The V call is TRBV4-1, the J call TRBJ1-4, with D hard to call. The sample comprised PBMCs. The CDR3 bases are TGCGCCAGCAGCCAAGTTGCCCCAGCCGAGCGCTTGGATGAAAAACTGTTTTTT. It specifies CASSQVAPAERLDEKLFF.